This T cell receptor (beta chain) was documented in a study of blood T cell repertoires in COVID-19. In the study overall: Both acute and convalescent COVID-19 samples were obtained from the United States, Italy and Spain. T cells, B-cell-depleted T cells, or PBMCs supplied cDNA or gDNA.

Germline CDR1 SGHRS, CDR2 YFSETQ. The V gene end was trimmed by 3 bases and the J gene end by 4 bases; junction bases not matched to a gene: 10. This CDR3 contains 16 residues. Authors' analysis steps: Using reference gene primer amplification, nucleated cell counts were estimated. Here immunoSEQ multiplex PCR was the method, and the copy in TCRdb shows in-frame clones only, minus some. V and J calls and clone size are given by that table; D and trimming were obtained from the DNA. The sample lists 80,000 to 100,000 clones, just over 85% occurring once. The rearrangement joins TRBV5-1 to TRBJ2-3, with 8 bases aligning to TRBD2. The sequencing input was peripheral blood. The clonotype originates from a woman aged 55-69 years in a cohort sampled during active or convalescent COVID-19. CDR3 residues: CASSSYLAGGPDTQYF. In nucleotides, the CDR3 is TGCGCCAGCAGCTCCTATTTGGCGGGAGGTCCAGATACGCAGTATTTT.